The rows below give T cell receptor beta chains drawn from one sample of a study of blood T cell repertoires in COVID-19. Sequencing used immunoSEQ multiplex PCR; TCRdb keeps in-frame clones, though not all of them. The data hold about 370,000 clones, with just over 90% observed a single time. The sequenced material came from PBMCs or T cells enriched from blood (not recorded which). The receptors shown here come from a woman in her forties who had been exposed to COVID-19. Both conserved end residues are part of each CDR3. D genes are given only for firm matches. Not every row has a clone size; where given, it reads once, few, many or a size class.

V	size	J	D	CDR3	DNA
TRBV19	-	TRBJ2-6	TRBD1	CASSIRTGGTGANVLTF	TGTGCCAGTAGTATAAGGACAGGGGGCACTGGGGCCAACGTCCTGACTTTC
TRBV13	-	TRBJ1-1	-	CASSLERRTEAFF	TGTGCCAGCAGCTTAGAGAGGCGGACTGAAGCTTTCTTT
TRBV19	-	TRBJ1-1	TRBD1	CASSTLTGQGLSTEAFF	TGTGCCAGTAGTACCTTAACGGGACAGGGGCTATCCACTGAAGCTTTCTTT
TRBV10-3	many	TRBJ2-7	-	CAISEGHYEQYF	TGTGCCATCAGTGAGGGACACTACGAGCAGTACTTC
TRBV20-1	-	TRBJ1-2	-	CSASGVRGYTF	TGCAGTGCTTCAGGGGTTCGTGGCTACACCTTC
TRBV27	-	TRBJ1-2	-	CASSLEQEGYGYTF	TGTGCCAGCAGTTTAGAACAGGAAGGCTATGGCTACACCTTC
TRBV7-2	-	TRBJ2-3	TRBD1	CASSLRQGVADTQYF	TGTGCCAGCAGCTTACGTCAGGGGGTGGCAGATACGCAGTATTTT
TRBV4-1	-	TRBJ2-5	-	CASSPKLGRETQYF	TGCGCCAGCAGCCCAAAGCTAGGGAGGGAGACCCAGTACTTC
TRBV4-1	-	TRBJ2-7	TRBD1	CASSQTRTGSSYEQYF	TGCGCCAGCAGCCAAACTCGGACAGGGAGTTCCTACGAGCAGTACTTC
TRBV19	-	TRBJ1-2	-	CASTTGTLDYGYTF	TGTGCCAGCACTACCGGGACACTAGACTATGGCTACACCTTC
TRBV24-1	once	TRBJ1-5	TRBD1	CATSDSGTAYHQPQHF	TGTGCCACCAGTGATTCCGGGACAGCGTACCATCAGCCCCAGCATTTT
TRBV18	-	TRBJ1-6	TRBD1	CASSGDRGNSPLHF	TGTGCCAGCTCCGGGGACAGGGGGAATTCACCCCTCCACTTT
TRBV9	-	TRBJ1-5	-	CASSQVLSNQPQHF	TGTGCCAGCTCCCAGGTTCTTAGCAATCAGCCCCAGCATTTT
TRBV5-4	-	TRBJ1-1	TRBD1	CASSLVGDSEAFF	TGTGCCAGCAGCTTGGTTGGGGACAGTGAAGCTTTCTTT
TRBV29-1	-	TRBJ1-1	-	CSVSRRSSDTEAFF	TGCAGCGTGTCAAGGAGGTCTAGTGACACTGAAGCTTTCTTT
TRBV7-9	-	TRBJ1-1	-	CASSLTGMNTEAFF	TGTGCCAGCAGCTTAACAGGGATGAACACTGAAGCTTTCTTT
TRBV6-2/TRBV6-3	-	TRBJ1-1	-	CASSPGSLSEAFF	TGTGCCAGCAGTCCGGGTTCACTGTCTGAAGCTTTCTTT
TRBV7-3	-	TRBJ2-1	TRBD2	CASSLAGGADEQFF	TGTGCCAGCAGCTTAGCGGGAGGGGCGGATGAGCAGTTCTTC
TRBV19	-	TRBJ1-2	-	CASSNPPGSRYGYTF	TGTGCCAGTAGTAATCCTCCAGGTTCTCGTTATGGCTACACCTTC
TRBV5-4	-	TRBJ2-5	-	CASSSRGYQETQYF	TGTGCCAGCAGCTCTCGGGGGTACCAAGAGACCCAGTACTTC
TRBV2	-	TRBJ2-4	TRBD2	CASSEAVLAGGLKNIQYF	TGTGCCAGCAGTGAAGCGGTCCTAGCGGGGGGGCTCAAAAACATTCAGTACTTC
TRBV14	-	TRBJ1-6	-	CASSQEGAILSPLHF	TGTGCCAGCAGCCAAGAGGGGGCGATATTATCACCCCTCCACTTT
TRBV5-1	-	TRBJ2-3	-	CASSLGTGTTDTQYF	TGCGCCAGCAGCTTGGGGACGGGAACAACAGATACGCAGTATTTT
TRBV19	-	TRBJ1-1	TRBD1	CASSSRQGKAFF	TGTGCCAGTAGTAGTAGACAGGGGAAAGCTTTCTTT
TRBV2	-	TRBJ2-3	TRBD2	CASSSGGPSTDTQYF	TGTGCCAGCAGTAGCGGGGGGCCGAGCACAGATACGCAGTATTTT
TRBV25-1	-	TRBJ1-2	-	CASSESLGWNYGYTF	TGTGCCAGCAGTGAATCACTGGGCTGGAACTATGGCTACACCTTC
TRBV6-1	-	TRBJ1-5	TRBD1	CASSGDRGSWVQPQHF	TGTGCCAGCAGTGGCGACAGGGGGAGTTGGGTCCAGCCCCAGCATTTT
TRBV7-2	once	TRBJ1-2	TRBD1	CASSFGGTEMDGYTF	TGTGCCAGCAGCTTCGGCGGGACAGAAATGGATGGCTACACCTTC
TRBV7-2	-	TRBJ1-5	-	CASSLVGGNQPQHF	TGTGCCAGCAGCTTAGTAGGCGGTAATCAGCCCCAGCATTTT
TRBV30	-	TRBJ1-2	TRBD1	CAWRNQGAQGYTF	TGTGCCTGGAGAAATCAGGGGGCGCAAGGCTACACCTTC
TRBV12-3/TRBV12-4	-	TRBJ1-2	-	CASSKTGPYGYTF	TGTGCCAGCAGTAAGACAGGACCTTATGGCTACACCTTC
TRBV6-5	-	TRBJ2-5	TRBD1	CASRGTGRETQYF	TGTGCCAGCAGGGGGACAGGGAGAGAGACCCAGTACTTC
TRBV2	-	TRBJ2-6	-	CASSEQAGLSGANVLTF	TGTGCCAGCAGTGAACAGGCAGGCCTATCTGGGGCCAACGTCCTGACTTTC
TRBV12-3/TRBV12-4	-	TRBJ1-2	-	CASSLATARDYTF	TGTGCCAGCAGTTTAGCTACAGCCCGGGACTACACCTTC
TRBV30	-	TRBJ2-3	-	CAWNHKGEGDTQYF	TGTGCCTGGAATCACAAGGGGGAAGGAGATACGCAGTATTTT
TRBV25-1	-	TRBJ2-5	-	CASSEYPVPETQYF	TGTGCCAGCAGTGAATATCCGGTTCCGGAGACCCAGTACTTC
TRBV5-4	-	TRBJ2-3	TRBD1	CASSGTGDGDTQYF	TGTGCCAGCAGCGGGACAGGGGACGGGGATACGCAGTATTTT
TRBV7-2	-	TRBJ2-7	TRBD2	CASSSTGLLAGAGEQYF	TGTGCCAGCAGCTCGACGGGGTTACTAGCGGGAGCGGGAGAGCAGTACTTC
TRBV5-4	few	TRBJ2-7	-	CASSPGGGGTNYEQYF	TGTGCCAGCAGCCCGGGGGGCGGCGGGACGAACTACGAGCAGTACTTC
TRBV5-5	few	TRBJ2-6	-	CASSLPSGAGANVLTF	TGTGCCAGCAGTCTCCCGTCAGGGGCTGGGGCCAACGTCCTGACTTTC
TRBV29-1	once	TRBJ1-2	-	CSVEVEGNYGYTF	TGCAGCGTTGAAGTCGAGGGCAACTATGGCTACACCTTC
TRBV10-2	-	TRBJ2-2	-	CASRPLVNTGELFF	TGCGCCAGCAGACCTTTAGTGAACACCGGGGAGCTGTTTTTT
TRBV27	-	TRBJ1-6	-	CASRTHRENSPLHF	TGTGCCAGCCGTACTCACAGGGAAAATTCACCCCTCCACTTT
TRBV15	-	TRBJ2-3	TRBD2	CATSHGRGVGDTQYF	TGTGCCACCAGCCACGGGCGGGGGGTTGGAGATACGCAGTATTTT
TRBV24-1	-	TRBJ2-3	TRBD1	CATGQGGDTQYF	TGTGCCACCGGACAGGGTGGCGATACGCAGTATTTT
TRBV12-5	-	TRBJ2-2	TRBD2	CASAQGGPGELFF	TGTGCTAGTGCCCAGGGAGGGCCCGGGGAGCTGTTTTTT
TRBV6-5	-	TRBJ2-7	-	CASSQISYEQYF	TGTGCCAGCAGCCAGATTTCCTACGAGCAGTACTTC